The subject of this entry is one T cell receptor (beta chain). This receptor's antigen is unknown. No base quality information exists; no much larger clone differs at one position. This record belongs to a study of blood T cell repertoires in COVID-19 (dated by TCRdb to 2019 to 2021). General notes on the study: Collaborator samples came from the United States, Italy and Spain and covered acute and convalescent phases of COVID-19. The prospective study material was composed of cDNA or gDNA derived from T cells, B-cell-depleted T cells, or PBMCs. Where available, HLA class I and class II types were obtained from metadata supplied by the sample provider rather than from assay-based typing. Subjects who had been exposed to COVID-19, were actively infected with it, or had recovered from it provided the deeply sampled blood TCRbeta repertoires that made up the dataset. The repertoires were made available in a free public database intended to serve as a resource for research on the immune response to SARS-CoV-2. Samples came from the ongoing ImmuneRACE study (first 160 participants) plus 1,254 subjects from 6 global collaborators. Sample metadata almost always included a de-identified subject ID, COVID-19 status, age in years and sex. Results the study describes overall, beyond this receptor: The amount of clinical and demographic metadata varied by source and participant and was provided uncurated.

Each collaborating institution followed its own protocols to collect whole blood in K2EDTA tubes. For TCRbeta analysis, collaborators shipped samples as frozen whole blood, isolated PBMCs, or DNA extracted from either of those sample types. TCRbeta CDR3 regions were amplified from genomic DNA by means of the immunoSEQ Assay, a bias-controlled multiplex PCR. Concerning the study's data processing: Nucleated cell counts per sample were estimated from amplification of reference gene primers within the assay. To quantify the absolute abundance of each unique TCRbeta CDR3 rearrangement, sequence reads were collapsed and filtered. For each sample, productive Simpson clonality was calculated by taking the square root of Simpson's diversity index across productive rearrangements. In TCRdb, the immuneACCESS table is reduced to in-frame sequences with V and J assigned. These tables do not hold every clone; where another copy was compared, an unresolved V gene accounts for under half, and the others remain unexplained. That table is the source of V, J and clone size, and D and trimming were worked out from the DNA. The table for this sample lists some 7,700 clones; roughly 88% of them were counted only once. The ten most abundant clones make up 6.9% of the sample.

Sequenced sample: peripheral blood. This receptor was taken from a woman between 50 and 59 years old with active or convalescent COVID-19.

The CDR3 region: CAISRTANTGELFF. The base sequence is TGTGCCATATCTAGGACAGCGAACACCGGGGAGCTGTTTTTT. The chain links TRBV19 with TRBJ2-2; a tentative D call is TRBD1 (6 bases match). Counted from cysteine to phenylalanine, this CDR3 has 14 amino acids. The DNA shown is the 42-base CDR3, in frame from base 1. Based on the germline V gene (reference sequence), the CDR1 and CDR2 sequences are LNHDA and SQIVND. V loses 10 bases, J loses 0 bases, and the germline ends lie 12 bases apart.